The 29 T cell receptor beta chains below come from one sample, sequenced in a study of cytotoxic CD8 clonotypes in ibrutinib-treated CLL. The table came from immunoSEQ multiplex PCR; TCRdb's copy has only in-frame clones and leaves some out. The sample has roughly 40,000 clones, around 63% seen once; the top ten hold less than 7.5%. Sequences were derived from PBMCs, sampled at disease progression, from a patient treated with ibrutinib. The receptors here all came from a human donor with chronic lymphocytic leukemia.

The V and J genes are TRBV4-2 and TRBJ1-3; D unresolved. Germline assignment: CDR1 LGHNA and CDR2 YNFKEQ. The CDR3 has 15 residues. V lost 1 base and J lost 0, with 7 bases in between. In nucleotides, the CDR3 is TGTGCCAGCAGCCAAGGGGCTAGCTCTGGAAACACCATATATTTT. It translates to CASSQGASSGNTIYF.

CDR3 nucleotides: TGCGCCAGCAGCTTTGCTAGCCCGGACACCGGGGAGCTGTTTTTT. This translates into CASSFASPDTGELFF. The J gene is TRBJ2-2, the V gene TRBV5-1; possibly TRBD2 for D (5 bases). CDR1 and CDR2 (germline): SGHRS, YFSETQ. V was shortened by 2 bases and J by 3 bases, with 11 bases between the two germline ends. This CDR3 comprises 15 residues.

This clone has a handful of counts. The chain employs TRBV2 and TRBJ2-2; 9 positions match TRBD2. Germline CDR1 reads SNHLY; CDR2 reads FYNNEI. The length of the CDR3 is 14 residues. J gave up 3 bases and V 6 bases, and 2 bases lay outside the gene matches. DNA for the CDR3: TGTGCCAGCAGAGTAGCGGGGGACACCGGGGAGCTGTTTTTT. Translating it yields CASRVAGDTGELFF. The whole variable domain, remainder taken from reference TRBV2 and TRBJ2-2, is EPEVTQTPSHQVTQMGQEVILRCVPISNHLYFYWYRQILGQKVEFLVSFYNNEISEKSEIFDDQFSVERPDGSNFTLKIRSTKLEDSAMYFCASRVAGDTGELFFGEGSRLTVL.

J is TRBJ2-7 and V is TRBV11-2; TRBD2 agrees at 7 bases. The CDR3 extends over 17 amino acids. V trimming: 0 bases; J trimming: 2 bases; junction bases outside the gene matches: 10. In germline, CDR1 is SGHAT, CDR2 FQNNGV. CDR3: CASSLEGRLAKTYEQYF. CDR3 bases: TGTGCCAGCAGCTTAGAGGGTCGACTAGCTAAGACCTACGAGCAGTACTTC.

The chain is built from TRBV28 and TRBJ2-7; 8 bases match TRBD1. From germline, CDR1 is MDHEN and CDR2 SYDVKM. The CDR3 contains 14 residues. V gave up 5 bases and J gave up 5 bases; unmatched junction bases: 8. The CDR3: CASSPGQGTDEQYF. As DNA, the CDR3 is TGTGCCAGCAGTCCCGGACAGGGTACCGACGAGCAGTACTTC.

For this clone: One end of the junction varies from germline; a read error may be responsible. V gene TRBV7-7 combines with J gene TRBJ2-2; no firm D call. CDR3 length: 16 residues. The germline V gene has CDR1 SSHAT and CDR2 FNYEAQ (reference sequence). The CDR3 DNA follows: TGTGCTAGCAGCTTGGGTTTCGGCTCGAACACCGGGGAGCTGTTTTTT. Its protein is CASSLGFGSNTGELFF.

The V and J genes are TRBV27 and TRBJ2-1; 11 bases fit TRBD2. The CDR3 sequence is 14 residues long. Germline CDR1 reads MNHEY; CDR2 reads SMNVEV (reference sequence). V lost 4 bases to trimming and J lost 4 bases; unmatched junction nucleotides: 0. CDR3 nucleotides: TGTGCCAGCAGTTGGACTAGCGGGTACAATGAGCAGTTCTTC. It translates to CASSWTSGYNEQFF.

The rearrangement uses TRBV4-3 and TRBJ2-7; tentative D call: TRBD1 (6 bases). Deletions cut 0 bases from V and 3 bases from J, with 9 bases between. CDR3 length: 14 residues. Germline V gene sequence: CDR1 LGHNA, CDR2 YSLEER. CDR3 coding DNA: TGCGCCAGCAGCCAAGATGGGGGCTACTACGAGCAGTACTTC. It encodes CASSQDGGYYEQYF.

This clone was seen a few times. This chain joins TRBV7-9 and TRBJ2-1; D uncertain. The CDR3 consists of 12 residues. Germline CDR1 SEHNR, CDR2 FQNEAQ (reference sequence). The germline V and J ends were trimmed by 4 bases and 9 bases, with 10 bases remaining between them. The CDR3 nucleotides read TGTGCCAGCAGCTATACCATGGGTGAGCAGTTCTTC. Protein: CASSYTMGEQFF.

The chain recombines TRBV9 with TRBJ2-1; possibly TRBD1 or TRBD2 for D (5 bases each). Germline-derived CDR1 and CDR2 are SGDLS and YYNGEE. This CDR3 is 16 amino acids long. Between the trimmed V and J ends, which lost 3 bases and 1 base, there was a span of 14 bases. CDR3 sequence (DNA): TGTGCCAGCAGCGCTGGGGGTTATCAATCCTACAATGAGCAGTTCTTC. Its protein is CASSAGGYQSYNEQFF.

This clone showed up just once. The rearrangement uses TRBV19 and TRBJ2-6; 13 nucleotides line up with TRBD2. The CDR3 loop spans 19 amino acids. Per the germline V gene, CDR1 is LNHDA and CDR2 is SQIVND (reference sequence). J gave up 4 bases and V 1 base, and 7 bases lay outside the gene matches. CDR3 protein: CASSIGLAGGGVGANVLTF. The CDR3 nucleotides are TGTGCCAGTAGTATAGGACTAGCGGGAGGTGGCGTCGGGGCCAACGTCCTGACTTTC.

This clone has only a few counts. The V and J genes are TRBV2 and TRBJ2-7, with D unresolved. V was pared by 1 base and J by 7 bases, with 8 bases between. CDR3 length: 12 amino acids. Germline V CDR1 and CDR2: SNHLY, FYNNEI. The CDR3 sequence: CASSEDSEEQYF. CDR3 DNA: TGTGCCAGCAGTGAAGACTCGGAGGAGCAGTACTTC. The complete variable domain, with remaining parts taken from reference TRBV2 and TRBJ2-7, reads EPEVTQTPSHQVTQMGQEVILRCVPISNHLYFYWYRQILGQKVEFLVSFYNNEISEKSEIFDDQFSVERPDGSNFTLKIRSTKLEDSAMYFCASSEDSEEQYFGPGTRLTVT.

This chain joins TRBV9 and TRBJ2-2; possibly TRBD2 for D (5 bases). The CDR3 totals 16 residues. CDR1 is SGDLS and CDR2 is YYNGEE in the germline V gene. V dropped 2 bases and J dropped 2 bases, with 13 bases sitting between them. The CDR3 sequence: CASSVGASSNTGELFF. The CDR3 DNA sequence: TGTGCCAGCAGCGTCGGTGCTAGCTCCAACACCGGGGAGCTGTTTTTT.

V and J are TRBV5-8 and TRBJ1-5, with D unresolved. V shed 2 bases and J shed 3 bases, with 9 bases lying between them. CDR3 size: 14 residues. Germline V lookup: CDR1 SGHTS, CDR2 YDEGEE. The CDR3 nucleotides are TGTGCCAGCAGCTTTCTAGGGCTCAATCAGCCCCAGCATTTT. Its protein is CASSFLGLNQPQHF.

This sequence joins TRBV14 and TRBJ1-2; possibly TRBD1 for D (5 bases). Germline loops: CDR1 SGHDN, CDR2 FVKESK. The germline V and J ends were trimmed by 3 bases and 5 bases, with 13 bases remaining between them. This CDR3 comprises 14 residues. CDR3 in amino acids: CASSHSAGWYGYTF. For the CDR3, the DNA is TGTGCCAGCAGCCATTCGGCAGGGTGGTATGGCTACACCTTC. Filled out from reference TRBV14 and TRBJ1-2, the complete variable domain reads EAGVTQFPSHSVIEKGQTVTLRCDPISGHDNLYWYRRVMGKEIKFLLHFVKESKQDESGMPNNRFLAERTGGTYSTLKVQPAELEDSGVYFCASSHSAGWYGYTFGSGTRLTVV.

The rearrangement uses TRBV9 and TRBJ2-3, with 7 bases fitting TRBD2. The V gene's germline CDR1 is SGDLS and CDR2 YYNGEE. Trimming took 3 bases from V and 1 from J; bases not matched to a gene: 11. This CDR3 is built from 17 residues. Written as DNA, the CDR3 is TGTGCCAGCAGCGCGGGGGTGGCTAGCGGCCGCACAGATACGCAGTATTTT. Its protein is CASSAGVASGRTDTQYF.

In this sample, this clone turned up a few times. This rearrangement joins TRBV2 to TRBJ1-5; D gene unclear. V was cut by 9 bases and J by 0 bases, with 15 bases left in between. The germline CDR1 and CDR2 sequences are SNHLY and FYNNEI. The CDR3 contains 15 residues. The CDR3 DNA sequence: TGTGCCAGTACTGAGGATTGGGATAGCAATCAGCCCCAGCATTTT. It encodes CASTEDWDSNQPQHF.

CDR3 loop: CASSPQTFSGGYTF. CDR3 nucleotides: TGTGCCAGCAGCCCCCAGACATTTAGCGGGGGCTACACCTTC. This chain connects TRBV27 to TRBJ1-2, with D unclear. Germline V gene sequence: CDR1 MNHEY, CDR2 SMNVEV (reference sequence). The CDR3 extends over 14 amino acids. Trimming left V 6 bases short and J 8 bases short, with 19 bases between.

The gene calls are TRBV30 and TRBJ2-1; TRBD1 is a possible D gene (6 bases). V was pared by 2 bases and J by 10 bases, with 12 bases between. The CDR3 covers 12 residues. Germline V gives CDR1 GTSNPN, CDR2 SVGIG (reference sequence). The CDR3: CAWSLRGIEQFF. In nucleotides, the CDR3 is TGTGCCTGGAGTCTTAGGGGGATAGAGCAGTTCTTC.

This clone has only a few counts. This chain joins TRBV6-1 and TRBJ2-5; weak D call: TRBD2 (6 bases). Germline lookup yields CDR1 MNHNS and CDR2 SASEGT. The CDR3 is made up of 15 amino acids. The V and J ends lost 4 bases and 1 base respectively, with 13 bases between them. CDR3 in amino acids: CASSGRGSGQETQYF. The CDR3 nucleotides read TGTGCCAGCAGTGGCCGCGGTAGCGGCCAAGAGACCCAGTACTTC.

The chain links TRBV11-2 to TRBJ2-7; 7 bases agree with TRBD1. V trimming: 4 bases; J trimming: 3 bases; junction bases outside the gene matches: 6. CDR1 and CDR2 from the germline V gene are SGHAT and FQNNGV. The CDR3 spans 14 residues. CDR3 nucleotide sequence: TGTGCCAGCAGCTACCGGGACAGAGACTACGAGCAGTACTTC. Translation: CASSYRDRDYEQYF. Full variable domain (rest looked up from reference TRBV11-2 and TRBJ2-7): EAGVAQSPRYKIIEKRQSVAFWCNPISGHATLYWYQQILGQGPKLLIQFQNNGVVDDSQLPKDRFSAERLKGVDSTLKIQPAKLEDSAVYLCASSYRDRDYEQYFGPGTRLTVT.

The CDR3 bases are TGTGCCAGTAGTTTACGCGGGGGGGCAACTAATGAAAAACTGTTTTTT. It encodes CASSLRGGATNEKLFF. The rearrangement uses TRBV19 and TRBJ1-4, with D perhaps matching TRBD1 (5 bases). Germline V lookup: CDR1 LNHDA, CDR2 SQIVND (reference sequence). V lost 5 bases to trimming and J lost 0 bases, with 13 bases between them. This CDR3 spans 16 amino acids.

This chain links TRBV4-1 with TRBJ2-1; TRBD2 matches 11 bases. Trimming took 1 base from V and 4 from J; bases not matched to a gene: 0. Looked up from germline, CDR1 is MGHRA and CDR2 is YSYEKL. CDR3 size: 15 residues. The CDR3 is CASSQGTSGYNEQFF. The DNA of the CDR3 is TGCGCCAGCAGCCAAGGGACTAGCGGGTACAATGAGCAGTTCTTC.

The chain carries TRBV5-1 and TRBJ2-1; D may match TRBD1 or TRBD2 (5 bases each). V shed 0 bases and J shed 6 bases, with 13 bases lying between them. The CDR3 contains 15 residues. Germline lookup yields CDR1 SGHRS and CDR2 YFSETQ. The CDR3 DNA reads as TGCGCCAGCAGCTTGGAAAAGGGACCTGTCAATGAGCAGTTCTTC. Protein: CASSLEKGPVNEQFF.

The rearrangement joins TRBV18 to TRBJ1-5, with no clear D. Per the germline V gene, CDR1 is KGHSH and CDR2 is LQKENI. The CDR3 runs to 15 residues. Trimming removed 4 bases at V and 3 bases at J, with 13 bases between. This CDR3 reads CASSLDTAPNQPQHF. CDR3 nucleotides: TGTGCCAGCTCACTGGATACAGCACCCAATCAGCCCCAGCATTTT.

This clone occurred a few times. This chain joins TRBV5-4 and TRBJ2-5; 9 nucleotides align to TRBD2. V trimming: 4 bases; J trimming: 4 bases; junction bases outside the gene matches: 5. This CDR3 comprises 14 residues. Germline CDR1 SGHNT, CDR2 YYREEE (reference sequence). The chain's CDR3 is CASSGPLAGETQYF. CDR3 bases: TGTGCCAGCAGCGGTCCACTAGCGGGAGAGACCCAGTACTTC.

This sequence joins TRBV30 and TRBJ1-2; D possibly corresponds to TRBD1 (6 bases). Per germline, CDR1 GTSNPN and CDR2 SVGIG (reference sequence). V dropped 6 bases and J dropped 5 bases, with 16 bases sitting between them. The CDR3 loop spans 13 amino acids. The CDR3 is CACTQGWDYGYTF. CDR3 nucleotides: TGTGCCTGTACACAGGGTTGGGATTATGGCTACACCTTC.

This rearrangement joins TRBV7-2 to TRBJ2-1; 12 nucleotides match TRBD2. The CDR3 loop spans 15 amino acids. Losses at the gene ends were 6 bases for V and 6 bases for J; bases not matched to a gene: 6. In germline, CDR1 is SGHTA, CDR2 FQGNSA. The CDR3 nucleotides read TGTGCCAGCAGGTTGACTAGCGGGAGTGGCAATGAGCAGTTCTTC. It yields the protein CASRLTSGSGNEQFF.

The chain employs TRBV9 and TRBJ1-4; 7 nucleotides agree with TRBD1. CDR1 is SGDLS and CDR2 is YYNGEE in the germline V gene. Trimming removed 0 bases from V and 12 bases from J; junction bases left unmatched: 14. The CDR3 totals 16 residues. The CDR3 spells CASSVGVRQGDGELFF. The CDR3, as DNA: TGTGCCAGCAGCGTAGGAGTGCGACAGGGAGATGGGGAACTGTTTTTT.